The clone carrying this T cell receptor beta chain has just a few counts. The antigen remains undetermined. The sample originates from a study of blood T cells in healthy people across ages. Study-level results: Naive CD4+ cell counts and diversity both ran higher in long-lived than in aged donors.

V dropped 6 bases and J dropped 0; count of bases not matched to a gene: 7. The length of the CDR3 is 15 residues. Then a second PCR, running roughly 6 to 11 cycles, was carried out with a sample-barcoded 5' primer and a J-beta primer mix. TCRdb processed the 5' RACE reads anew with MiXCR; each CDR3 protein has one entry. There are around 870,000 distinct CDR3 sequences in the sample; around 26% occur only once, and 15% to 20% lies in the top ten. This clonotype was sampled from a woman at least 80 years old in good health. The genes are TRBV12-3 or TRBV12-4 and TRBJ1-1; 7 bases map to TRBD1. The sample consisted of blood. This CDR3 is CASSRQGNMNTEAFF. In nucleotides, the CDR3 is TGTGCCAGCAGCAGACAGGGAAATATGAACACTGAAGCTTTCTTT.